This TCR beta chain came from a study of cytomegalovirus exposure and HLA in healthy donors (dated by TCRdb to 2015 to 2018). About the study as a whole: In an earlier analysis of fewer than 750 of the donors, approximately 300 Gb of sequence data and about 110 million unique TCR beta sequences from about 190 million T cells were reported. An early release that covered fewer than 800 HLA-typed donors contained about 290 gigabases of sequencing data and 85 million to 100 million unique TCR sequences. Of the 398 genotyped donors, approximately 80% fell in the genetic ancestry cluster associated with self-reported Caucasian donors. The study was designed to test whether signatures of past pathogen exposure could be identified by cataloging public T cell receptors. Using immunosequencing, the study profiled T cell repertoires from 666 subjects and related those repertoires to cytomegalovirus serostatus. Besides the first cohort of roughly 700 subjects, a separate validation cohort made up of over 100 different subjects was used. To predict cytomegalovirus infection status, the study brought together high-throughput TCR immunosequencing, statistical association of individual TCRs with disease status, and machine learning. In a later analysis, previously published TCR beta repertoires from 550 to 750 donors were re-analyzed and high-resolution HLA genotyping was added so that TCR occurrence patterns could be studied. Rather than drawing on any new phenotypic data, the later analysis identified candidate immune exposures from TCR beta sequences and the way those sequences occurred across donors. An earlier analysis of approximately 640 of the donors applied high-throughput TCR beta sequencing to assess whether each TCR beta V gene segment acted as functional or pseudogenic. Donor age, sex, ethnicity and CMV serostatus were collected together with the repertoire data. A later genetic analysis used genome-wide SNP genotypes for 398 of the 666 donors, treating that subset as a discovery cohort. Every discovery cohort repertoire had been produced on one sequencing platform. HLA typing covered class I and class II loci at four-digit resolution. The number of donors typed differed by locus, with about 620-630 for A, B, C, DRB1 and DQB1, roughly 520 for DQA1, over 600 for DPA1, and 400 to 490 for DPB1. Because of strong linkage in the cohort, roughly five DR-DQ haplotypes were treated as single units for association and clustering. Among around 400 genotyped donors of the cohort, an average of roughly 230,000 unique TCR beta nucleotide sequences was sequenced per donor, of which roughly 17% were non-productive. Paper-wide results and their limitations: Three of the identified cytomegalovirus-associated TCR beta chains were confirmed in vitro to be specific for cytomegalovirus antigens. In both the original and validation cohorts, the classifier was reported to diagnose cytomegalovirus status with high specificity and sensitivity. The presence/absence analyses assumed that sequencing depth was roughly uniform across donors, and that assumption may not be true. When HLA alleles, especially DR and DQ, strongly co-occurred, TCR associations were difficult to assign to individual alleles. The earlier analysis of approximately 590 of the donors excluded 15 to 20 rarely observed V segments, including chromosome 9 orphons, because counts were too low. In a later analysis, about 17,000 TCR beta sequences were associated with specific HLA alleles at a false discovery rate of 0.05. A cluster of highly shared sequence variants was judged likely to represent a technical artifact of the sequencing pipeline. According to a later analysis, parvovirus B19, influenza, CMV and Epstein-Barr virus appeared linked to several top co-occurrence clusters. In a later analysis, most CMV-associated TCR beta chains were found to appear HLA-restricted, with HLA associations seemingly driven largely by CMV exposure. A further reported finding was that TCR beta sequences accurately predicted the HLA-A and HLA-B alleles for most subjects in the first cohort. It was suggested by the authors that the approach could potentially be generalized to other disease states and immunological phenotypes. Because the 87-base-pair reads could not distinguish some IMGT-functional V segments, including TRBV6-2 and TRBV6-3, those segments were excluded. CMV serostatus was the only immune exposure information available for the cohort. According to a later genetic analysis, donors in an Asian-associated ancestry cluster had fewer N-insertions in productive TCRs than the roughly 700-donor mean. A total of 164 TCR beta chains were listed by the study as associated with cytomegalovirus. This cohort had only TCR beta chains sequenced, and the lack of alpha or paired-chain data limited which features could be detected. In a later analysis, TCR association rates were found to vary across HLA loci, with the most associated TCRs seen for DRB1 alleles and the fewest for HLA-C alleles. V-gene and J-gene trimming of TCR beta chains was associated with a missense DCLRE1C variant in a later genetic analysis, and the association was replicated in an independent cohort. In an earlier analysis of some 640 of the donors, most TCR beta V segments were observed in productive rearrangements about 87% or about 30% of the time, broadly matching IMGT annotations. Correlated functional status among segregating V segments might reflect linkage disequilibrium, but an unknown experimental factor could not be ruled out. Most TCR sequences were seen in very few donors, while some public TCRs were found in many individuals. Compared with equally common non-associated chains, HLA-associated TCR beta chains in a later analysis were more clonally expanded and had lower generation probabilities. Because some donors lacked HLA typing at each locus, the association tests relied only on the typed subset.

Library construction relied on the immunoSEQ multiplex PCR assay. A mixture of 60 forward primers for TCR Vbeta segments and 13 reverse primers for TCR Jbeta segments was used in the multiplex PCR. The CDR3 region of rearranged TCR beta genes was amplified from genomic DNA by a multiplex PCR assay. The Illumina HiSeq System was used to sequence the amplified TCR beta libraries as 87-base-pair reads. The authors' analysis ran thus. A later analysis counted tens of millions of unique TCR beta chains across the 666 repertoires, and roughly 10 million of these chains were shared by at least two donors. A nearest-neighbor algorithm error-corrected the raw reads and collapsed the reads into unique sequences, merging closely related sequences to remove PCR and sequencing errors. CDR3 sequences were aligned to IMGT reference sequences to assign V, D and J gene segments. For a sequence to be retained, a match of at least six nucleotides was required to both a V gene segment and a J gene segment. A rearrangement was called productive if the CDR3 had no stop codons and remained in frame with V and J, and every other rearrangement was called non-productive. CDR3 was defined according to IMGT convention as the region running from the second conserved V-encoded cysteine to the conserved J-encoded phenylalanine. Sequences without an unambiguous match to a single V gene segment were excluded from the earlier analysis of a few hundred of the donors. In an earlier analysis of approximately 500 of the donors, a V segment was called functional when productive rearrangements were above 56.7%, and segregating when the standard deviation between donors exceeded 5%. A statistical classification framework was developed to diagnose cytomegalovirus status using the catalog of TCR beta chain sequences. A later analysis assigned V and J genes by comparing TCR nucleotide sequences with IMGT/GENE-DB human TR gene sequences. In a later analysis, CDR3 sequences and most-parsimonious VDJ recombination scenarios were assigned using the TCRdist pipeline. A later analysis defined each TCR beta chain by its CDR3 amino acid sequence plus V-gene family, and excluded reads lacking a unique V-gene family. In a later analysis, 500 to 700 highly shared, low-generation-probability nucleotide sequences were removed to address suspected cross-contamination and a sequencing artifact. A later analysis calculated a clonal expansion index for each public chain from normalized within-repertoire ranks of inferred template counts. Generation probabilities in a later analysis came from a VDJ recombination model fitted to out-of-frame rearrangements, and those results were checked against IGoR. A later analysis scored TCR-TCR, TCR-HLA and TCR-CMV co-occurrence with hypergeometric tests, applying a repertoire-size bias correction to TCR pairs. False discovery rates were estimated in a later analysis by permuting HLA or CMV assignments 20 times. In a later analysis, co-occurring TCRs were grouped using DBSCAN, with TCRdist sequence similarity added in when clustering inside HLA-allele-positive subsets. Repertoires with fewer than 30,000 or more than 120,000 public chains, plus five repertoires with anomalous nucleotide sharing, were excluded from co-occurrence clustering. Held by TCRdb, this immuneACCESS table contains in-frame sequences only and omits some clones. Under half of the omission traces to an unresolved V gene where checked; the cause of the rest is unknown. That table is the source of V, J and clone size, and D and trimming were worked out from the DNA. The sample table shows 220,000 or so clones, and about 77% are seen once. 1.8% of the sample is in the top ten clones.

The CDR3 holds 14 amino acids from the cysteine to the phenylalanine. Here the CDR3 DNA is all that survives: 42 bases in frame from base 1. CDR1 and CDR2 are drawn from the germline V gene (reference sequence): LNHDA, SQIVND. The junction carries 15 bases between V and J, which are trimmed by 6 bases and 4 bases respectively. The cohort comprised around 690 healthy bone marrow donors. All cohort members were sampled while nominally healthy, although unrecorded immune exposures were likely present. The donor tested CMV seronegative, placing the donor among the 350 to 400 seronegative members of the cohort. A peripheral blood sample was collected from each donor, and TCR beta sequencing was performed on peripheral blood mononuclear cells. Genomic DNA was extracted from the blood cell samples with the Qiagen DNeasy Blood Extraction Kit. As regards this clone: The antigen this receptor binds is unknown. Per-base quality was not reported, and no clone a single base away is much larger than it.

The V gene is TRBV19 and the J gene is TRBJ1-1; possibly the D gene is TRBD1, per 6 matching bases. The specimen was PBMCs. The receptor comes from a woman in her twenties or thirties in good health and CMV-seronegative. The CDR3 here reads CASRSTDRLTEAFF. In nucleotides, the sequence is TGTGCCAGTAGGAGCACCGACAGGCTCACTGAAGCTTTCTTT.